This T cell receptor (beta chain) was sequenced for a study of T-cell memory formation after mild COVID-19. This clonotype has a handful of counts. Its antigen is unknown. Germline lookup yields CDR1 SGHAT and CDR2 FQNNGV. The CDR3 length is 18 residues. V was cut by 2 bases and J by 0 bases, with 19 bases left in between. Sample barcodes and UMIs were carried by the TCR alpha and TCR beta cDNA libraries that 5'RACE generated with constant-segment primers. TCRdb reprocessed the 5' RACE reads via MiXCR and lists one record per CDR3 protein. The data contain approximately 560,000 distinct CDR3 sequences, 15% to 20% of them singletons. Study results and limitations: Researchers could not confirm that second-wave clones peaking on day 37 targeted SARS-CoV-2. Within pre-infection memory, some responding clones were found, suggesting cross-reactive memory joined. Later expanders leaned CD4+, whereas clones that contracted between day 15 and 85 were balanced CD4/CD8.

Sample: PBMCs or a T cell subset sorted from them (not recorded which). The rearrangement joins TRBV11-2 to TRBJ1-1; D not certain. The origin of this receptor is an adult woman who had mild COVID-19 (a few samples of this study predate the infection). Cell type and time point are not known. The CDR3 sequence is CASSLIEGWGGMNTEAFF. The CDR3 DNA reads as TGTGCCAGCAGCTTAATCGAGGGTTGGGGTGGAATGAACACTGAAGCTTTCTTT.